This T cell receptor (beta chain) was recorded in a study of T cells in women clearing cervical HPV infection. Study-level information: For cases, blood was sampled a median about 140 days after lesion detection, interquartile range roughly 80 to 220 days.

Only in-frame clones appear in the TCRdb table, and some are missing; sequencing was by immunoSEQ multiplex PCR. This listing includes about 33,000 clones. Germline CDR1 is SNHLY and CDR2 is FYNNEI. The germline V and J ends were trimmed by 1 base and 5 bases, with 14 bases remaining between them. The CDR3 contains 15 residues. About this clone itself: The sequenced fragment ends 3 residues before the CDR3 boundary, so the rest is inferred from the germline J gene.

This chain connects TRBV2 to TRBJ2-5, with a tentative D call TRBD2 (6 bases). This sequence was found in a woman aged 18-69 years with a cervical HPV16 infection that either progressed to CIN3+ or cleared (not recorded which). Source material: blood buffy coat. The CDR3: CASSEGPGLRETQYF. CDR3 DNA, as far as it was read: TGTGCCAGCAGTGAAGGTCCAGGACTAAGGGAGACC.